These T cell receptor beta chains were read from a single sample in a study of control samples from healthy donors and cancer patients. Measured with immunoSEQ multiplex PCR; TCRdb has only the in-frame clones, and not every one. The sample comprises fewer than 150,000 clones, approximately 90% of which are singletons, and around 7.6% rests with the top ten. Source material: blood. These receptors originate from a woman under 30 in good health. Each CDR3 is given with its conserved first and last residue. A D gene is named only where the DNA matches it firmly. Size is stated for part of the rows, as once, few or many counts, or as a class when the clone is expanded.

-	-	TRBJ1-4	TRBV5-1	CASSLDYGEKLFF	TGCGCCAGCAGCTTGGACTACGGTGAAAAACTGTTTTTT
TRBD1	once	TRBJ2-1	TRBV4-2	CASSLIGELGTGVYNEQFF	TGTGCCAGCAGCCTCATTGGTGAGCTTGGGACAGGGGTCTACAATGAGCAGTTCTTC
-	-	TRBJ2-3	TRBV27	CASSLKSWDTQYF	TGTGCCAGCAGTTTGAAATCCTGGGATACGCAGTATTTT
TRBD1	-	TRBJ1-5	TRBV7-2	CASSLGTGGSQPQHF	TGTGCCAGCAGCTTAGGGACAGGGGGCAGTCAGCCCCAGCATTTT
-	-	TRBJ1-3	TRBV7-2	CASSTGNAGNTIYF	TGTGCCAGCAGCACAGGAAACGCCGGAAACACCATATATTTT
TRBD2	-	TRBJ2-7	TRBV5-1	CASSPIPVTGGPLDEQYF	TGCGCCAGCAGCCCGATCCCCGTGACGGGGGGTCCCCTGGACGAGCAGTACTTC
TRBD2	once	TRBJ2-1	TRBV28	CASSSLGGSINEQFF	TGTGCCAGCAGTTCCCTTGGCGGGAGTATAAATGAGCAGTTCTTC
-	once	TRBJ2-3	TRBV27	CASSKFTDTQYF	TGTGCCAGCTCTAAATTCACAGATACGCAGTATTTT
-	once	TRBJ2-1	TRBV24-1	CATSDSRPYNEQFF	TGTGCCACCAGTGATTCGAGGCCTTACAATGAGCAGTTCTTC
-	-	TRBJ2-5	TRBV27	CASRLSRALGDPEQYF	TGTGCCAGCAGGCTAAGCAGGGCCCTAGGGGACCCAGAACAGTACTTC
-	-	TRBJ1-2	TRBV24-1	CATSDTDNNYGYTF	TGTGCCACCAGTGATACGGACAATAACTATGGCTACACCTTC
-	-	TRBJ2-3	TRBV14	CASSQGGSTDTQYF	TGTGCCAGCAGCCAAGGCGGGAGCACAGATACGCAGTATTTT
-	once	TRBJ2-7	TRBV27	CASSLKALGYEQYF	TGTGCCAGCAGTTTGAAAGCCCTTGGGTACGAGCAGTACTTC
-	-	TRBJ1-4	TRBV9	CASKGGGVNEKLFF	TGTGCCAGCAAGGGAGGGGGGGTGAATGAAAAACTGTTTTTT
-	-	TRBJ1-1	TRBV9	CASSKGSTEAFF	TGTGCCAGCAGCAAAGGGAGTACTGAAGCTTTCTTT
TRBD1	-	TRBJ2-3	TRBV3-1/TRBV3-2	CASSQDLDRAQDTSTDTQYF	TGTGCCAGCAGCCAAGATCTGGACAGGGCGCAAGATACTAGCACAGATACGCAGTATTTT
-	many	TRBJ1-2	TRBV24-1	CATSVPRVNYGYTF	TGTGCCACCAGTGTCCCGCGGGTTAACTATGGCTACACCTTC